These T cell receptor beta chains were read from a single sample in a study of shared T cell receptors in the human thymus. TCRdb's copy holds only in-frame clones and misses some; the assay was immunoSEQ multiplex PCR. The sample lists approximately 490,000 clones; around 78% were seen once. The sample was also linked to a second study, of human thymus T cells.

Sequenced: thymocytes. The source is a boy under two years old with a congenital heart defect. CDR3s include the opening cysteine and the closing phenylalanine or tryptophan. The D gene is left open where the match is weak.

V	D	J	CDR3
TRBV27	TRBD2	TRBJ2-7	CASSHLGLVSYEQYF
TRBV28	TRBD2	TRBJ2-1	CASSSLGGLAGEGEQFF
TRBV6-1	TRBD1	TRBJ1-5	CASSEGQGKGSNQPQHF
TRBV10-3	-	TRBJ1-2	CAITESQGVNYGYTF
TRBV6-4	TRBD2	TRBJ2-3	CASSPGLGTGTDTQYF
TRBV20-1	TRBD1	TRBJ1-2	CSALGGPGYTF
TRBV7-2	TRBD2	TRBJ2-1	CASSSGTSAPPGQFF
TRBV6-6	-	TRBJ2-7	CASSYGGITYEQYF
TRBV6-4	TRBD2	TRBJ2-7	CASSDHGTSSYEQYF
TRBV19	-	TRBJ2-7	CASSIDHDDTGYEQYF
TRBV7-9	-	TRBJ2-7	CASSPILDSSGSSYEQYF
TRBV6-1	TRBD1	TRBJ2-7	CASSHRTGAPYEQYF
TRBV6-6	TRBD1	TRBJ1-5	CASSRTGDHQPQHF